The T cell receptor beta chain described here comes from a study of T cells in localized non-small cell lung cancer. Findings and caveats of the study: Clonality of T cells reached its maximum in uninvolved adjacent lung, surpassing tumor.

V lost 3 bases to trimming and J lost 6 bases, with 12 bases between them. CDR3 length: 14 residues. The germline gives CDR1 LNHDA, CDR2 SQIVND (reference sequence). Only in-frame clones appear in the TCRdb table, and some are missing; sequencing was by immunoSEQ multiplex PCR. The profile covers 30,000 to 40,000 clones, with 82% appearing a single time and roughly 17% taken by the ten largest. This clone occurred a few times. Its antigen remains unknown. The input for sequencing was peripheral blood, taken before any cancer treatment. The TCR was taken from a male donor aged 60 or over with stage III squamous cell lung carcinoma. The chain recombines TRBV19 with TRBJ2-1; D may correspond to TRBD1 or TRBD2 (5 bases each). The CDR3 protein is CASSMGTTANEQFF. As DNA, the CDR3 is TGTGCCAGTAGTATGGGGACCACGGCCAATGAGCAGTTCTTC.